The clone carrying this T cell receptor beta chain has at least ten counts. Its antigen remains unknown. The CDR3 loop spans 12 amino acids. From germline, CDR1 is SNHLY and CDR2 FYNNEI. J lost 5 bases, V lost 5 bases, and 3 bases had no gene match. This record comes from a study of regulatory T cells in long-lasting Graves disease. Study-wide points: New patients shared 966 public clonotypes, fewer than the roughly 2,600 shared by persistent patients. Persistent disease preferred TRBV28, TRBJ1-2 and TRBJ2-5; new disease, TRBV20-1 and TRBJ2-1. Researchers reported studying only peripheral blood, not thyroid tissue.

The sample's time point: newly diagnosed GD, antithyroid drugs for less than 3 months. The TCR library was made from RNA extracted from PBMCs. Staff took roughly 9.6 milliliters of peripheral blood and put it into EDTA tubes. Arm-PCR of CDR3 regions with iRepertoire HTBI primers generated TCR beta libraries. TCRdb reanalysed the multiplex PCR reads using MiXCR and keeps one entry per CDR3 protein. This table holds under 300,000 distinct CDR3 sequences, roughly a fifth found once. V usage is TRBV2 and J usage is TRBJ2-7; 7 bases agree with TRBD1. The material was peripheral blood mononuclear cells (PBMCs), obtained at new diagnosis, from a patient treated with antithyroid drugs. This receptor was taken from a female donor with Graves disease. This chain's CDR3 is CASSNDRDEQYF. CDR3 DNA sequence: TGTGCCAGCAGTAACGACAGGGACGAGCAGTACTTC.